Listed below are T cell receptor beta chains from one sample, sequenced in a study of blood T cells in healthy people across ages. TCRdb analysed the 5' RACE reads with MiXCR anew, one entry per CDR3 protein. The sample consists of some 1.5 million distinct CDR3 sequences, 35% to 45% of them appearing once. Material: blood. The origin of the receptors is a woman aged 18-29 years in good health. Both conserved end residues are part of each CDR3. A D gene is named only where the DNA matches it firmly. Clone size is not always given. Where it is, it says once, few, many or a class for expanded clones.

TRBJ2-1 | TRBV7-2 | few | TRBD2 | CASSTLAGLPSKFF | TGTGCCAGCAGTACACTAGCGGGCCTACCGAGCAAGTTCTTC
TRBJ2-6 | TRBV29-1 | few | NA | CSVGPGANVLTF | TGCAGCGTGGGGCCTGGGGCCAACGTCCTGACTTTC
TRBJ2-3 | TRBV25-1 | NA | NA | CASSDPATPTDTQYF | TGTGCCAGCAGTGACCCCGCGACACCCACAGATACGCAGTATTTT
TRBJ1-4 | TRBV29-1 | few | TRBD1 | CSVAHRGHEKLFF | TGCAGCGTTGCGCACAGGGGACATGAAAAACTGTTTTTT
TRBJ1-2 | TRBV20-1 | NA | TRBD1 | CSARDPQGHYGYTF | TGCAGTGCTAGAGACCCACAGGGGCACTATGGCTACACCTTC
TRBJ2-7 | TRBV12-3/TRBV12-4 | NA | TRBD2 | CASRPKAGTIDNEQYF | TGTGCCAGCCGGCCCAAGGCCGGGACTATAGACAATGAGCAGTACTTC
TRBJ1-1 | TRBV11-2 | few | NA | CASRQGADTEAFF | TGTGCCAGCAGACAGGGAGCGGACACTGAAGCTTTCTTT
TRBJ2-7 | TRBV10-3 | NA | NA | CAISERGVQGNEQYF | TGTGCCATCAGTGAGCGAGGGGTACAGGGAAACGAGCAGTACTTC
TRBJ2-7 | TRBV5-1 | few | TRBD2 | CASSLEGTSYNEQYF | TGCGCCAGCAGCTTGGAAGGGACTAGTTACAATGAGCAGTACTTC
TRBJ2-3 | TRBV4-1 | NA | NA | CASSRGAGSTDTQYF | TGCGCCAGCAGCCGGGGGGCAGGAAGCACAGATACGCAGTATTTT
TRBJ1-2 | TRBV5-6 | NA | TRBD1 | CATGQGRYGYTF | TGTGCCACAGGACAGGGTCGATATGGCTACACCTTC
TRBJ2-7 | TRBV28 | once | NA | CASSSTRRNLYEQYF | TGTGCCAGCAGTTCGACTAGAAGAAATCTCTACGAGCAGTACTTC
TRBJ1-2 | TRBV20-1 | NA | TRBD1 | CSARHRGNYGYTF | TGCAGTGCTAGACACAGGGGAAACTATGGCTACACCTTC
TRBJ1-2 | TRBV7-9 | few | TRBD1 | CASNSPDRVVYGYTF | TGTGCCAGCAATTCACCGGACAGGGTGGTCTATGGCTACACCTTC
TRBJ2-3 | TRBV11-2 | NA | TRBD1 | CASSDRGLTDTQYF | TGTGCCAGCAGCGACAGGGGTCTCACAGATACGCAGTATTTT
TRBJ1-2 | TRBV7-2 | NA | NA | CASSPLGGGGYTF | TGTGCCAGCAGCCCCTTGGGGGGCGGTGGCTACACCTTC
TRBJ2-7 | TRBV7-7 | NA | TRBD2 | CASSLGGLAMNEQYF | TGTGCCAGCAGCCTAGGGGGACTAGCGATGAATGAGCAGTACTTC
TRBJ2-5 | TRBV4-3 | NA | NA | CASSQEKGRSSEQYF | TGCGCCAGCAGCCAAGAAAAGGGGCGGAGCAGTGAGCAGTACTTC
TRBJ2-7 | TRBV11-2 | NA | TRBD2 | CASSSPRTSGGLTYEQYF | TGTGCCAGCAGCTCACCCCGGACTAGCGGGGGTCTCACATACGAGCAGTACTTC
TRBJ2-5 | TRBV15 | few | NA | CATSPRATLTQETQYF | TGTGCCACCAGCCCCCGGGCCACTCTCACTCAAGAGACCCAGTACTTC
TRBJ1-2 | TRBV7-9 | NA | NA | CASSPSGSGYTF | TGTGCCAGCAGCCCCTCAGGGAGTGGCTACACCTTC
TRBJ1-2 | TRBV4-3 | NA | NA | CASSPGGLNGYTF | TGCGCCAGCAGCCCCGGGGGGCTAAATGGCTACACCTTC
TRBJ2-7 | TRBV25-1 | few | TRBD1 | CASSTERGRPYEQYF | TGTGCCAGCAGTACCGAGAGGGGGCGACCCTACGAGCAGTACTTC
TRBJ2-5 | TRBV20-1 | few | TRBD2 | CSARESRGGRETQYF | TGCAGTGCTAGAGAAAGTAGGGGAGGGAGAGAGACCCAGTACTTC
TRBJ1-1 | TRBV4-3 | NA | NA | CASSQDRNTEAYF | TGCGCCAGCAGCCAAGACCGCAACACTGAAGCTTACTTT
TRBJ1-2 | TRBV2 | NA | TRBD1 | CASSTQGKGYGYTF | TGTGCCAGCAGCACACAGGGGAAGGGCTATGGCTACACCTTC
TRBJ2-7 | TRBV7-2 | NA | NA | CASSLVEGSIAEQYF | TGTGCCAGCAGCTTAGTAGAGGGTTCGATAGCCGAGCAGTACTTC